A single sample gave rise to the 15 T cell receptor beta chains below, sequenced in a study of T-cell reconstitution after alpha-beta-depleted transplantation in children (dated by TCRdb to 2016 to 2017). Receptors were amplified or captured by PCR. Sequencer: Illumina HiSeq 2500. Molecular barcoding was employed in the preparation of TCR libraries, with unique molecular identifiers being used to normalize TCRbeta repertoire quantification. The public sequencing data were trimmed at Q25 with fastp and processed into clonotypes with MiXCR by TCRdb, which kept only in-frame beta chains. A single entry per CDR3 protein holds the most common genes and DNA from its merged rows. A total of 640,000 or so distinct CDR3 sequences appear in this sample, roughly 17% of them only once. Of the sample, 0.85% to 1.3% falls within the top ten clones. Sequencing was performed on PBMCs from the stem cell graft donor, taken from the stem cell graft. Receptors originate from a human donor who donated a stem cell graft to a child with acute myeloid leukemia.

This clonotype has only a few counts. The chain has TRBV6-1 and TRBJ2-7; D is possibly TRBD1 (8 bases). CDR3 length: 15 residues. V lost 8 bases and J 4 bases, leaving 21 bases between the germline ends. CDR1 and CDR2 from the germline V gene are MNHNS and SASEGT. CDR3 DNA: TGTGCCAGCCTAGGCCACAGGGGGGGGACTTACGAGCAGTACTTC. It yields the protein CASLGHRGGTYEQYF.

This clonotype was counted at least ten times. This sequence joins TRBV12-5 and TRBJ1-2, with 10 bases identical to TRBD1. Trimming at V came to 6 bases and at J to 4 bases, leaving 8 bases not matched to a gene. This CDR3 contains 15 residues. CDR1 is LGHNT, CDR2 FRNRAP, per germline. In nucleotides, the CDR3 is TGTGCTAGTGGGGGACAGGGGCAGTCAAGCTATGGCTACACCTTC. Translated: CASGGQGQSSYGYTF.

This clonotype has just a few counts. The chain joins TRBV10-2 to TRBJ1-1; D uncertain. This CDR3 is 15 amino acids long. The V end lost 3 bases, the J end lost 8 bases, and 19 bases lay between the germline ends. Germline CDR1 is WSHSY and CDR2 is SAAADI. DNA of the CDR3: TGCGCCAGCAGTGATATAGGAGGGTATCTGGAGGAAGCTTTCTTT. Its protein product is CASSDIGGYLEEAFF.

Only a few counts were recorded for this clonotype. V and J are TRBV18 and TRBJ1-1; D is unresolved. CDR1 and CDR2 from the germline V gene are KGHSH and LQKENI. The CDR3 is 16 residues long. Trimming removed 2 bases at V and 0 bases at J, with 13 bases between. This chain's CDR3 is CASSPEASNMNTEAFF. In nucleotides, the CDR3 is TGTGCCAGCTCACCAGAGGCGTCTAACATGAACACTGAAGCTTTCTTT.

At least ten counts were recorded for this clonotype. The chain is built from TRBV6-5 and TRBJ2-1; TRBD2 might be the D (6 bases). CDR3 length: 18 residues. Trimming removed 5 bases from V and 0 bases from J, with 20 bases in between. Germline-derived CDR1 and CDR2 are MNHEY and SVGAGI. CDR3 in amino acids: CASSPDLEGMSSYNEQFF. The DNA of the CDR3 is TGTGCCAGCAGTCCCGACTTGGAGGGGATGAGCTCCTACAATGAGCAGTTCTTC.

V and J are TRBV12-3 or TRBV12-4 and TRBJ2-7, with TRBD1 matching 8 bases. The CDR3 loop spans 15 amino acids. V was clipped by 5 bases and J by 2 bases; unmatched bases: 8. The DNA for the CDR3 is TGTGCCAGCAGTAAACCGGACAGGGATCCCTACGAGCAGTACTTC. Its translation is CASSKPDRDPYEQYF.

This clonotype occurred a few times. The V gene is TRBV20-1, the J gene TRBJ1-5; 9 bases match TRBD1. V lost 3 bases, J lost 6 bases, and 18 bases stayed unmatched. CDR3 size: 18 residues. Germline CDR1 and CDR2: DFQATT and SNEGSKA (reference sequence). The CDR3 coding sequence is TGCAGTGCTAGGTCGGTCCGGGACAGGGAAGGTTTCGGTCAGCCCCAGCATTTT. This gives the protein CSARSVRDREGFGQPQHF.

On this clonotype itself: This sequence may be a read error, since a much larger clone differs from it by one base. The chain combines TRBV7-6 with TRBJ1-1, with 8 bases aligning to TRBD1. Germline trimming cut 5 bases from V and 1 base from J; bases unmatched to any gene: 3. Germline assignment: CDR1 SGHVS and CDR2 FNYEAQ. The CDR3 totals 14 residues. The CDR3 DNA sequence: TGTGCCAGCAGCCCGGGACAGGAGAACACTGAAGCTTTCTTT. Its translation: CASSPGQENTEAFF.

The chain combines TRBV20-1 with TRBJ2-5; the match to TRBD1 covers 12 bases. Germline V gene data show CDR1 as DFQATT and CDR2 as SNEGSKA (reference sequence). The CDR3 covers 19 residues. V shed 5 bases, J shed 5 bases, and the junction held 21 bases outside the gene matches. The CDR3 sequence is CSALSAGTGGEYDWETQYF. CDR3 nucleotide sequence: TGCAGTGCTCTATCTGCCGGGACAGGGGGCGAATATGATTGGGAGACCCAGTACTTC.

This clonotype was seen repeatedly, ten times or more. The CDR3 sequence is CASSQPVGGSNEQFF. Written as DNA, the CDR3 is TGCGCCAGCAGCCAGCCCGTGGGGGGGTCGAATGAGCAGTTCTTC. The chain couples TRBV4-3 to TRBJ2-1; TRBD2 aligns across 7 bases. CDR1 is LGHNA and CDR2 is YSLEER in the germline V gene. This CDR3 contains 15 residues. J was trimmed by 7 bases and V by 3 bases; bases with no gene match: 9.

In this sample, this clonotype turned up a few times. The chain carries TRBV20-1 and TRBJ2-5; D is ambiguous. Germline values: CDR1 DFQATT, CDR2 SNEGSKA (reference sequence). The V end was cut by 1 base, the J end by 1 base, with 10 bases between. The CDR3 is 14 residues long. As DNA, the CDR3 is TGCAGTGCTAGAGCCCGGGTGCTCCAAGAGACCCAGTACTTC. Amino acid sequence: CSARARVLQETQYF.

This sequence joins TRBV9 and TRBJ1-6, with D unclear. With 4 bases removed from V and 10 bases from J, the gap between germline ends came to 12 bases. CDR1 is SGDLS, CDR2 YYNGEE, per germline. CDR3 size: 13 residues. The DNA for the CDR3 is TGTGCCAGCAGCCCCCGGGAGTGGTCACCCCTCCACTTT. Residues: CASSPREWSPLHF.

This clonotype has just a few counts. V gene TRBV7-2 combines with J gene TRBJ2-7; D assignment may be TRBD1 or TRBD2 (7 bases each). Trimming left V 3 bases short and J 0 bases short, with 15 bases between. The V gene's germline CDR1 is SGHTA and CDR2 FQGNSA. The CDR3 sequence is 16 residues long. For the CDR3, the DNA is TGTGCCAGCAGCTTTAGGGGGGGACAGAACTCCTACGAGCAGTACTTC. It encodes CASSFRGGQNSYEQYF.

This clonotype was seen repeatedly, ten times or more. This chain joins TRBV29-1 and TRBJ2-5; D is perhaps TRBD1 (5 bases). This CDR3 spans 13 amino acids. V was shortened by 2 bases and J by 5 bases, with 12 bases between the two germline ends. Per the germline V gene, CDR1 is SQVTM and CDR2 is ANQGSEA. CDR3 sequence reads: CSVERQGWETQYF. The CDR3 nucleotides are TGCAGCGTTGAACGGCAGGGCTGGGAGACCCAGTACTTC.

A few counts support this clonotype. The chain recombines TRBV7-9 with TRBJ1-1; D gene unclear. The CDR3 is 14 amino acids. V lost 5 bases to trimming and J lost 0 bases, with 10 bases between them. Germline V gene lookup returns CDR1 SEHNR and CDR2 FQNEAQ (reference sequence). The CDR3 nucleotides read TGTGCCAGCAGCCCCAGTGTAATGAACACTGAAGCTTTCTTT. This encodes CASSPSVMNTEAFF.